These 17 T cell receptor beta chains share one sample of origin, sequenced in a study of OX40 agonist ivuxolimab in advanced cancers. TCRdb's table, derived via immunoSEQ multiplex PCR, lists solely in-frame clones and lacks some. The data contain fewer than 100,000 clones, 65% to 90% of them singletons. Specimen: CD4+ or CD8+ T cells sorted from blood, collected in a trial of the OX40 agonist ivuxolimab. The source of these receptors is an adult with an advanced solid tumor such as melanoma, head and neck, liver or kidney cancer.

This chain uses TRBV5-6 with TRBJ2-7, with 8 bases fitting TRBD1. V dropped 2 bases and J dropped 0; count of bases not matched to a gene: 4. Per germline, CDR1 SGHDT and CDR2 YYEEEE. The CDR3 has 15 amino acids. The CDR3 DNA is TGTGCCAGCAGCTTTGGACAGGGCCACTCCTACGAGCAGTACTTC. Its protein product is CASSFGQGHSYEQYF.

V usage is TRBV29-1 and J usage is TRBJ2-1, with D possibly being TRBD1 (5 bases). V lost 6 bases to trimming and J lost 4 bases, with 7 bases between them. CDR1 is SQVTM and CDR2 is ANQGSEA in the germline V gene. This CDR3 is 11 amino acids long. For the CDR3, the DNA is TGCAGCGTGGCAGGGTACAATGAGCAGTTCTTC. This gives the protein CSVAGYNEQFF.

This chain uses TRBV27 with TRBJ2-7, with D perhaps TRBD1 (6 bases). This CDR3 has 13 residues. Trimming cost V 3 bases and J 6 bases, with 12 bases left between them. CDR1 is MNHEY, CDR2 SMNVEV, per germline (reference sequence). CDR3 sequence reads: CASSLQQGGEQYF. CDR3 DNA: TGTGCCAGCAGTTTGCAACAGGGTGGCGAGCAGTACTTC.

The rearrangement joins TRBV5-1 to TRBJ2-5; 10 bases line up with TRBD2. The length of the CDR3 is 14 residues. The V segment lost 4 bases and the J segment 5 bases; nucleotides outside the gene matches: 5. Looked up from germline, CDR1 is SGHRS and CDR2 is YFSETQ. Written as DNA, the CDR3 is TGCGCCAGCAGCCTGGGACTAGCGAGGGAGACCCAGTACTTC. This sequence encodes CASSLGLARETQYF.

This clone occurred once. V usage is TRBV9 and J usage is TRBJ2-1; 8 nucleotides align to TRBD2. The germline gives CDR1 SGDLS, CDR2 YYNGEE. With 2 bases clipped from V and 11 bases from J, the junction kept 12 bases outside the gene matches. The CDR3 has 15 amino acids. In nucleotides, the CDR3 is TGTGCCAGCAGCGTGTCCGGGGGGGCCTTTAACAAGCAGTTCTTC. Translated, it gives CASSVSGGAFNKQFF. The full variable domain, with the rest looked up from reference TRBV9 and TRBJ2-1, is DSGVTQTPKHLITATGQRVTLRCSPRSGDLSVYWYQQSLDQGLQFLIQYYNGEERAKGNILERFSAQQFPDLHSELNLSSLELGDSALYFCASSVSGGAFNKQFFGPGTRLTVL.

The chain carries TRBV7-2 and TRBJ1-1; TRBD1 is a possible D gene (6 bases). V was pared by 8 bases and J by 8 bases, with 15 bases between. The CDR3 length is 12 residues. The V gene's germline CDR1 is SGHTA and CDR2 FQGNSA. The CDR3 DNA reads as TGTGCCAGCCACAAGGGGGGTTTCGAAGCTTTCTTT. Encoded protein: CASHKGGFEAFF.

The J gene is TRBJ2-1, the V gene TRBV5-1; 12 nucleotides align to TRBD2. The J segment lost 6 bases and the V segment lost 3 bases, leaving 4 bases of the junction unmatched. The CDR3 sequence is 15 residues long. Germline-derived CDR1 and CDR2 are SGHRS and YFSETQ. The CDR3: CASSSRTSGANEQFF. Here the CDR3 DNA reads TGCGCCAGCAGCTCGCGGACTAGCGGGGCCAATGAGCAGTTCTTC.

The CDR3 DNA follows: TGTGCCAGCAGCGGGGGAGGTGGGGACACCGGGGAGCTGTTTTTT. Translating it yields CASSGGGGDTGELFF. V is TRBV11-3 and J is TRBJ2-2, with a weak D call TRBD2 (6 bases). V was cut by 5 bases and J by 3 bases, with 13 bases left in between. In germline, CDR1 is SGHNT, CDR2 YENEEA. This CDR3 region has 15 residues.

As regards this clone: In the same sample, other DNA sequences code for this CDR3. The rearrangement joins TRBV28 to TRBJ1-2; D not certain. V lost 5 bases to trimming and J lost 4 bases, with 11 bases between them. CDR3 length: 13 residues. From germline, CDR1 is MDHEN and CDR2 SYDVKM. Here the CDR3 reads CASSTRDGYGYTF. CDR3 nucleotide sequence: TGTGCCAGCAGTACTAGGGATGGCTATGGCTACACCTTC.

The rearrangement links TRBV28 to TRBJ2-7; D is unresolved. Trimming took 2 bases from V and 3 from J, leaving 11 bases between them. Germline lookup yields CDR1 MDHEN and CDR2 SYDVKM. The CDR3 spans 14 residues. The CDR3 coding sequence is TGTGCCAGCAGTTTAGTTGAGAGTTACTACGAGCAGTACTTC. Translating it yields CASSLVESYYEQYF.

The gene calls are TRBV15 and TRBJ1-2, with D unclear. The CDR3 loop spans 15 amino acids. Per germline, CDR1 LNHNV and CDR2 YYDKDF (reference sequence). Trimming left V 0 bases short and J 2 bases short, with 10 bases between. The CDR3 reads CATSRERAVNYGYTF. As DNA, the CDR3 is TGTGCCACCAGCAGAGAGCGGGCAGTCAACTATGGCTACACCTTC. Combining the CDR3 with reference TRBV15 and TRBJ1-2 gives the whole variable domain DAMVIQNPRYQVTQFGKPVTLSCSQTLNHNVMYWYQQKSSQAPKLLFHYYDKDFNNEADTPDNFQSRRPNTSFCFLDIRSPGLGDTAMYLCATSRERAVNYGYTFGSGTRLTVV.

The V and J genes are TRBV7-2 and TRBJ1-2; 7 bases align to TRBD1. Germline CDR1 reads SGHTA; CDR2 reads FQGNSA. The V segment lost 4 bases and the J segment 4 bases; nucleotides outside the gene matches: 3. The length of the CDR3 is 13 residues. CDR3 sequence: CASSSNRGYGYTF. In DNA form, the CDR3 reads TGTGCCAGCAGCTCCAACAGGGGCTATGGCTACACCTTC.

V and J are TRBV9 and TRBJ2-5, with 9 bases aligning to TRBD1. CDR1 is SGDLS and CDR2 is YYNGEE in the germline V gene. The CDR3 length is 15 residues. Unmatched junction bases numbered 1, after V lost 0 bases and J lost 1 base. The CDR3: CASSVGTGAQETQYF. CDR3 in DNA: TGTGCCAGCAGCGTAGGGACAGGGGCCCAAGAGACCCAGTACTTC.

This chain connects TRBV2 to TRBJ2-3; 10 bases are a match to TRBD2. The junction had 4 bases not matched to a gene; V was cut back by 2 bases and J by 2 bases. The V gene's germline CDR1 is SNHLY and CDR2 FYNNEI. This CDR3 comprises 16 residues. CDR3 DNA sequence: TGTGCCAGCAGTGAATACCTAGCGGGGGACACAGATACGCAGTATTTT. This codes for CASSEYLAGDTDTQYF.

The CDR3 reads CASGYNYEQYF. The CDR3 DNA reads TGTGCCAGCGGCTATAACTACGAGCAGTACTTC. The chain joins TRBV28 to TRBJ2-7, with no clear D. The CDR3 consists of 11 residues. V dropped 8 bases and J dropped 3 bases, with 8 bases sitting between them. Germline V gene sequence: CDR1 MDHEN, CDR2 SYDVKM.

The genes are TRBV6-5 and TRBJ1-1; no clear D gene. The CDR3 runs to 11 residues. Germline values: CDR1 MNHEY, CDR2 SVGAGI. Trimming pared 2 bases from V and 8 bases from J, leaving 6 bases between. CDR3 nucleotide sequence: TGTGCCAGCAGTTACCACTTGGAAGCTTTCTTT. Protein: CASSYHLEAFF.

This clone was counted a few times. The V gene is TRBV6-5, the J gene TRBJ2-1; unclear D gene. The ends were cut back, 4 bases at V and 4 bases at J, with 11 bases in the middle. The CDR3 extends over 14 amino acids. CDR1 is MNHEY and CDR2 is SVGAGI in the germline V gene. The CDR3 is CASSFSGRYNEQFF. The DNA for the CDR3 is TGTGCCAGCAGTTTTTCTGGGCGGTACAATGAGCAGTTCTTC.